The 9 T cell receptor beta chains presented below share a single source sample, sequenced in a study of OX40 agonist ivuxolimab in advanced cancers. This table comes from immunoSEQ multiplex PCR, and its TCRdb copy is limited to in-frame clones, with some not included. The sample records tens of thousands of clones, about nine tenths being singletons. The sequenced sample was CD4+ or CD8+ T cells sorted from blood, obtained in a trial of the OX40 agonist ivuxolimab. The receptors were sampled from an adult with an advanced solid tumor such as melanoma, head and neck, liver or kidney cancer.

The V and J genes are TRBV5-1 and TRBJ1-1, with unresolved D. The germline V and J ends were trimmed by 1 base and 3 bases, with 7 bases remaining between them. The germline gives CDR1 SGHRS, CDR2 YFSETQ. This CDR3 comprises 13 residues. The chain's CDR3 is CASSLSGDTEAFF. The DNA of the CDR3 is TGCGCCAGCAGCTTGTCCGGTGACACTGAAGCTTTCTTT.

This chain joins TRBV28 and TRBJ1-5; D gene unclear. Germline V gives CDR1 MDHEN, CDR2 SYDVKM. With 8 bases removed from V and 0 bases from J, the gap between germline ends came to 11 bases. The CDR3 sequence is 14 residues long. CDR3 DNA: TGTGCCAGCGCTACTGGGTATAGCAATCAGCCCCAGCATTTT. This sequence encodes CASATGYSNQPQHF.

The J gene is TRBJ1-5, the V gene TRBV25-1; D gene ambiguous. CDR1 is MGHDK, CDR2 SYGVNS, per germline. The CDR3 loop spans 15 amino acids. Trimming took 3 bases from V and 0 from J, leaving 9 bases between them. The CDR3 reads CASSEGQFSNQPQHF. The CDR3 nucleotides read TGTGCCAGCAGTGAGGGTCAATTTAGCAATCAGCCCCAGCATTTT.

J is TRBJ2-6 and V is TRBV19, with D maybe TRBD1 (5 bases). Trimming cost V 7 bases and J 2 bases, with 9 bases left between them. Germline CDR1 and CDR2: LNHDA and SQIVND (reference sequence). The CDR3 length is 14 residues. The CDR3 protein is CASKGQPGANVLTF. In DNA, the CDR3 is TGTGCCAGTAAGGGGCAACCTGGGGCCAACGTCCTGACTTTC.

The chain couples TRBV5-1 to TRBJ2-1; 7 positions agree with TRBD2. This CDR3 contains 15 residues. CDR1 and CDR2 (germline): SGHRS, YFSETQ. V was pared by 0 bases and J by 6 bases, with 6 bases of the junction left unmatched. This CDR3 reads CASSLETSPRNEQFF. CDR3 DNA: TGCGCCAGCAGCTTGGAGACTAGCCCCCGCAATGAGCAGTTCTTC.

There are a few counts of this clone. The chain is built from TRBV7-9 and TRBJ2-7; D is undetermined. The V end was cut by 5 bases, the J end by 4 bases, with 6 bases between. Looked up from germline, CDR1 is SEHNR and CDR2 is FQNEAQ (reference sequence). The CDR3 spans 11 residues. CDR3 sequence: CASSARYEQYF. Here the CDR3 DNA reads TGTGCCAGCAGCGCGAGATACGAGCAGTACTTC.

The genes are TRBV30 and TRBJ2-2; 12 nucleotides agree with TRBD2. CDR1 is GTSNPN, CDR2 SVGIG, per germline (reference sequence). V was pared by 5 bases and J by 4 bases, with 5 bases of the junction left unmatched. The CDR3 has 15 amino acids. CDR3 DNA sequence: TGTGCCTGGGCTAGCGGGAGGGCCGCCACCGGGGAGCTGTTTTTT. It codes for CAWASGRAATGELFF. The full variable domain, completed using reference TRBV30 and TRBJ2-2, is SQTIHQWPATLVQPVGSPLSLECTVEGTSNPNLYWYRQAAGRGLQLLFYSVGIGQISSEVPQNLSASRPQDRQFILSSKKLLLSDSGFYLCAWASGRAATGELFFGEGSRLTVL.

V gene TRBV11-3 combines with J gene TRBJ2-7; D perhaps matches TRBD1 (6 bases). V was pared by 1 base and J by 1 base, with 11 bases between. CDR3 length: 15 residues. CDR1 and CDR2 (germline): SGHNT, YENEEA. The CDR3 is CASSLVDRLSYEQYF. The CDR3 coding sequence is TGTGCCAGCAGCTTAGTAGACAGGCTATCCTACGAGCAGTACTTC.

The chain has TRBV7-2 and TRBJ1-6; D remains ambiguous. CDR3 length equals 14 residues. Per germline, CDR1 SGHTA and CDR2 FQGNSA. Trimming took off 2 bases at V and 5 bases at J, with 7 bases between the two ends. The CDR3 DNA follows: TGTGCCAGCAGCTTAATCTCTGATAATTCACCCCTCCACTTT. Translating gives CASSLISDNSPLHF.